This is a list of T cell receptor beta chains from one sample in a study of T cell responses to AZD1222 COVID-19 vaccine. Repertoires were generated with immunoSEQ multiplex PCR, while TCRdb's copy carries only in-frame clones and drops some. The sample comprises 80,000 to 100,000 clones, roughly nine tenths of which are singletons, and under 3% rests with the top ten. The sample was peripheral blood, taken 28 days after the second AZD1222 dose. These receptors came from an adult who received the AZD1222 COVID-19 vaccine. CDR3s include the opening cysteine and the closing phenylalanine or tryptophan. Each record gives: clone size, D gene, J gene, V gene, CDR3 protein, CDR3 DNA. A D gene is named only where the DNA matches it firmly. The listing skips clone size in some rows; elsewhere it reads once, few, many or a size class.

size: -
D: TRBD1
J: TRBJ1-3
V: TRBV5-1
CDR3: CASRPLTGDGTIYF
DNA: TGCGCCAGCAGACCCTTGACAGGGGATGGCACCATATATTTT

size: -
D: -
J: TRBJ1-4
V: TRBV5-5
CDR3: CASSRGPGDEKLFF
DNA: TGTGCCAGCAGCAGAGGACCGGGGGATGAAAAACTGTTTTTT

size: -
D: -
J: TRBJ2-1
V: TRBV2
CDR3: CASSIDREQFF
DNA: TGTGCCAGCAGTATAGACCGTGAGCAGTTCTTC

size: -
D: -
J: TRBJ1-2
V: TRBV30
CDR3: CAWSPGQNYGYTF
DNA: TGTGCCTGGAGCCCCGGACAGAACTATGGCTACACCTTC

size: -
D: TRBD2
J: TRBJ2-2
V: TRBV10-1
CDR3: CASSAKLAVNTGELFF
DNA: TGCGCCAGCAGTGCGAAACTAGCGGTGAACACCGGGGAGCTGTTTTTT

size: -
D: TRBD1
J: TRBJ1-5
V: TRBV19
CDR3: CASSQGTQQPQHF
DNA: TGTGCCAGTTCACAGGGGACCCAACAGCCCCAGCATTTT

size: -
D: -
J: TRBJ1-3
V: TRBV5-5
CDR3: CASSFVGSSGNTIYF
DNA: TGTGCCAGCAGCTTCGTCGGGAGCTCTGGAAACACCATATATTTT

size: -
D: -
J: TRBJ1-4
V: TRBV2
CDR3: CASSEGGQPRRNEKLFF
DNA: TGTGCCAGCAGTGAAGGAGGACAGCCCCGCCGAAACGAAAAACTGTTTTTT

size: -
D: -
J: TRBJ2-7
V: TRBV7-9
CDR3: CASSSPEQATVYEQYF
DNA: TGTGCCAGCAGCTCGCCGGAACAGGCGACGGTCTACGAGCAGTACTTC

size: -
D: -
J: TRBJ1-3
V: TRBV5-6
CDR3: CASTLTGGNTIYF
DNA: TGTGCCAGCACTCTGACAGGAGGAAACACCATATATTTT

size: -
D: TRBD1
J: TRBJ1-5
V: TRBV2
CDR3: CASRKGARQPQHF
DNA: TGTGCCAGCAGGAAGGGGGCACGGCAGCCCCAGCATTTT

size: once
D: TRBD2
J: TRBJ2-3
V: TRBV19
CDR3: CASSPTAGGPDTQYF
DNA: TGTGCCAGTAGCCCCACAGCGGGGGGGCCAGATACGCAGTATTTT

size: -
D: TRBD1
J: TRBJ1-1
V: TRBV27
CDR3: CASSPRDREVTEAFF
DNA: TGTGCCAGCAGCCCCCGAGACAGGGAAGTCACTGAAGCTTTCTTT

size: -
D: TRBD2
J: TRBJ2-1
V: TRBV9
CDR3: CASSTGTSHYNEQFF
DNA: TGTGCCAGCAGTACCGGGACTAGCCACTACAATGAGCAGTTCTTC

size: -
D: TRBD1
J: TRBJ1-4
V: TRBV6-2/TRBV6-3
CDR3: CASSYRRLDGSDRGKLFF
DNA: TGTGCCAGCAGTTACAGGAGACTTGACGGTTCGGACAGGGGCAAACTGTTTTTT

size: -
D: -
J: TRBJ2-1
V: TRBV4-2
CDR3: CASSHRGHEQFF
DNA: TGTGCCAGCAGCCACCGGGGTCATGAGCAGTTCTTC

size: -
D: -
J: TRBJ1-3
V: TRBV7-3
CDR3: CASSLRGGAGNTIYF
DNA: TGTGCCAGCAGCTTAAGAGGCGGGGCTGGAAACACCATATATTTT

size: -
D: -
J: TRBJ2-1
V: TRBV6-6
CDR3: CASWSGAYNEQFF
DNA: TGTGCCAGTTGGTCCGGGGCTTACAATGAGCAGTTCTTC

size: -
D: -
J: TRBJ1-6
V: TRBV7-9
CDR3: CASSFGTNPNSPLHF
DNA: TGTGCCAGCAGCTTCGGGACGAACCCCAATTCACCCCTCCACTTT

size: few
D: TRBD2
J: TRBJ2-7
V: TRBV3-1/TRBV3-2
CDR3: CASSLRTSGSLYEQYF
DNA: TGTGCCAGCAGCCTACGGACTAGCGGTTCCCTCTACGAGCAGTACTTC

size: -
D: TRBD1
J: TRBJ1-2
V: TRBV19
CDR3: CASSIWSGQGRNGYTF
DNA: TGTGCCAGTAGTATATGGAGTGGACAGGGTAGGAATGGCTACACCTTC

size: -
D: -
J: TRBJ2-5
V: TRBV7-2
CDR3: CASSLAGIRETQYF
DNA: TGTGCCAGCAGCTTAGCTGGAATTCGGGAGACCCAGTACTTC

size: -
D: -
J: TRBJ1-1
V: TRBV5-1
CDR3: CASSLVGSSTEAFF
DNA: TGCGCCAGCAGCTTGGTAGGGAGTTCCACTGAAGCTTTCTTT

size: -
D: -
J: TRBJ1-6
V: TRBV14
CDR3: CASSQAPAGSPLHF
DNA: TGTGCCAGCAGCCAAGCCCCCGCGGGATCACCCCTCCACTTT

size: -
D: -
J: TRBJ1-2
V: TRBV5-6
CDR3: CASSRRGGLRHGYTF
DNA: TGTGCCAGCAGCAGGAGGGGAGGTCTAAGGCATGGCTACACCTTC

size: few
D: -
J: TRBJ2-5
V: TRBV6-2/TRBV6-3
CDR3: CASSPTKTGRVQETQYF
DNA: TGTGCCAGCAGCCCTACGAAGACAGGGAGGGTCCAAGAGACCCAGTACTTC

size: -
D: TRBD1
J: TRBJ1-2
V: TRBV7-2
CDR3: CASSLANRGVRANYGYTF
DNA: TGTGCCAGCAGCTTAGCAAACAGGGGAGTTAGGGCTAACTATGGCTACACCTTC

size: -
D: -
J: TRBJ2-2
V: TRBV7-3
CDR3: CASSLITGELFF
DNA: TGTGCCAGCAGCTTAATTACCGGGGAGCTGTTTTTT

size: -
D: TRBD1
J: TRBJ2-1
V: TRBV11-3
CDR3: CASSRGDRGSNEQFF
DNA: TGTGCCAGCAGCCGTGGGGACAGGGGCTCAAATGAGCAGTTCTTC

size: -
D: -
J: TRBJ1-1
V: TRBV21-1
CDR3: CASSKDRSEGSTEAFF
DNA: TGTGCCAGCAGCAAAGATCGGAGCGAGGGAAGCACTGAAGCTTTCTTT

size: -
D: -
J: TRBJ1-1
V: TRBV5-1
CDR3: CASSPPPPLNTEAFF
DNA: TGCGCCAGCAGCCCACCACCCCCCTTAAACACTGAAGCTTTCTTT

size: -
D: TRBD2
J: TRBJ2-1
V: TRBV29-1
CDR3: CSRSSGNEQFF
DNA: TGCAGCAGATCTAGCGGGAATGAGCAGTTCTTC

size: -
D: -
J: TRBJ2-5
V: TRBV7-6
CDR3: CASSQRIGGVETQYF
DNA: TGTGCCAGCAGCCAAAGAATAGGAGGGGTAGAGACCCAGTACTTC

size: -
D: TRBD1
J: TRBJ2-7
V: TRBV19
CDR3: CASSIAPTYRGFDEQYF
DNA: TGTGCCAGTAGTATCGCGCCCACCTACAGGGGGTTCGACGAGCAGTACTTC

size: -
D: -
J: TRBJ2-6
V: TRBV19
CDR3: CATSRLNSGANVLTF
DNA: TGTGCCACAAGTCGTCTTAACTCTGGGGCCAACGTCCTGACTTTC

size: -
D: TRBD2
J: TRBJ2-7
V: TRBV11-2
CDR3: CASSLGVVASGTYEQYF
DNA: TGTGCCAGCAGCTTAGGAGTCGTGGCTAGCGGGACCTACGAGCAGTACTTC

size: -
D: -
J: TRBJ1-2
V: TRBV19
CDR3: CASSIDRGWDYGYTF
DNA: TGTGCCAGTAGTATAGATCGGGGCTGGGACTATGGCTACACCTTC

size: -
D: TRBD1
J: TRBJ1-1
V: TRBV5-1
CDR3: CASNNRGTNTEAFF
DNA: TGCGCCAGCAACAACAGGGGGACGAACACTGAAGCTTTCTTT

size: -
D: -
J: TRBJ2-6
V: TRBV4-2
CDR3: CASSQGDTSSGANVLTF
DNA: TGTGCCAGCAGCCAAGGGGATACTAGCTCTGGGGCCAACGTCCTGACTTTC

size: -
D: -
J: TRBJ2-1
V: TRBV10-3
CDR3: CAISQDPNYNEQFF
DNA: TGTGCCATCAGTCAGGACCCGAACTACAATGAGCAGTTCTTC

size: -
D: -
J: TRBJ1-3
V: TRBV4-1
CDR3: CASSQEVRRVAIYF
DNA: TGCGCCAGCAGCCAAGAAGTTCGACGTGTCGCCATATATTTT

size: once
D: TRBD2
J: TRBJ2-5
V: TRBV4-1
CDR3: CASSQDSPGGFQETQYF
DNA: TGCGCCAGCAGCCAAGATAGTCCGGGGGGTTTCCAAGAGACCCAGTACTTC

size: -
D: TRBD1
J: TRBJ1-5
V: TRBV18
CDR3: CASSPGQGSNQPQHF
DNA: TGTGCCAGCTCGCCGGGACAGGGTAGCAATCAGCCCCAGCATTTT

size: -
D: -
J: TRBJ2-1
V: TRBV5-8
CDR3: CASSFRDYLGNEQFF
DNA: TGTGCCAGCAGCTTCCGAGACTACCTCGGAAATGAGCAGTTCTTC

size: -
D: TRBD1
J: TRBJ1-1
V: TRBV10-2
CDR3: CASLRDRGLNTEAFF
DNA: TGCGCCAGTCTGCGGGACAGGGGGCTGAACACTGAAGCTTTCTTT

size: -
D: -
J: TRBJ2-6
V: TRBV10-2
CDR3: CASSEGAGANVLTF
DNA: TGCGCCAGCAGTGAGGGGGCAGGGGCCAACGTCCTGACTTTC

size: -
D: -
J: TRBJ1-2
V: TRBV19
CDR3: CASSINPGASGYTF
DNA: TGTGCCAGTAGTATTAATCCAGGGGCCTCTGGCTACACCTTC

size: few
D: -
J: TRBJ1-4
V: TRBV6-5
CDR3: CASSRQATNEKLFF
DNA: TGTGCCAGCAGTCGGCAGGCAACTAATGAAAAACTGTTTTTT